This T cell receptor beta chain was sequenced for a study of human T cells and chemical hapten exposure. TCRdb used MiXCR to reprocess the RACE reads, holding one entry per CDR3 protein. The table lists some 50,000 distinct CDR3 sequences, about 9.3% of them singletons. Time point indicated: patch test 1, 2 weeks after DPC sensitization. The treatment: therapeutic diphenylcyclopropenone sensitization with weekly scalp DPC. With 0 bases removed from V and 6 bases from J, the gap between germline ends came to 14 bases. Germline lookup yields CDR1 LNHNV and CDR2 YYDKDF (reference sequence). This CDR3 region has 15 residues. This clonotype has more than one count but fewer than ten.

This chain joins TRBV15 and TRBJ1-1, with D possibly matching TRBD1 (6 bases). The sequences come from whole blood, collected in connection with sensitization to the hapten diphenylcyclopropenone (DPC). This clonotype was obtained from a woman between 40 and 55 years old with alopecia areata. Some clones in this sample may be carry-over from other donors' samples. CDR3 in DNA: TGTGCCACCAGCAGAGAACCAGGGGTGAAGGCTGAAGCTTTCTTT. It translates to CATSREPGVKAEAFF.